The 28 T cell receptor beta chains presented below share a single source sample, sequenced in a study of STAT5B mutations in CD4+ large granular lymphocyte leukemia. Sequencing used immunoSEQ multiplex PCR; TCRdb keeps in-frame clones, though not all of them. The table includes approximately 35,000 clones, around 80% detected once. The sequenced sample was CD4+ T cells from blood buffy coats. Receptors were obtained from a human donor in good health.

The chain couples TRBV6-6 to TRBJ2-5; TRBD1 agrees at 8 bases. V lost 5 bases to trimming and J lost 4 bases; unmatched junction nucleotides: 6. The CDR3 contains 14 residues. CDR1 is MNHNY and CDR2 is SVGAGI in the germline V gene (reference sequence). CDR3 coding DNA: TGTGCCAGCAGTGACAGGGGAGGAGGAGAGACCCAGTACTTC. Translated, it gives CASSDRGGGETQYF.

The table lists this clone with a few counts. The chain links TRBV19 to TRBJ1-5, with D hard to call. Germline V gene sequence: CDR1 LNHDA, CDR2 SQIVND (reference sequence). Trimming took off 5 bases at V and 6 bases at J, with 11 bases between the two ends. The CDR3 sequence is 13 residues long. The CDR3 loop reads CASSPYTGQPQHF. For the CDR3, the DNA is TGTGCCAGTAGTCCATATACGGGTCAGCCCCAGCATTTT.

This clone came up a few times. The rearrangement uses TRBV29-1 and TRBJ1-1; D may be TRBD1 (5 bases). The CDR3 totals 13 residues. V dropped 6 bases and J dropped 8 bases, with 19 bases sitting between them. Looked up from germline, CDR1 is SQVTM and CDR2 is ANQGSEA. The CDR3 here is CSVSNRGNQEAFF. CDR3 DNA sequence: TGCAGCGTCTCAAATCGGGGGAATCAGGAAGCTTTCTTT.

This chain uses TRBV2 with TRBJ2-7; D is perhaps TRBD1 or TRBD2 (7 bases each). The V end was cut by 7 bases, the J end by 1 base, with 29 bases between. Germline CDR1 reads SNHLY; CDR2 reads FYNNEI. The CDR3 totals 19 residues. This chain's CDR3 is CASKRQGGGSGNPSYEQYF. The DNA of the CDR3 is TGTGCCAGCAAGAGACAGGGCGGCGGGAGCGGGAATCCTTCCTACGAGCAGTACTTC.

This clone has just a few counts. For the CDR3, the DNA is TGCAGTGCCCCGTTGGGGGAAAAACTGTTTTTT. Translated: CSAPLGEKLFF. The J gene is TRBJ1-4, the V gene TRBV20-1; D not certain. Trimming stripped 6 bases from V and 8 bases from J, with 10 bases between. This CDR3 has 11 residues. Looked up from germline, CDR1 is DFQATT and CDR2 is SNEGSKA (reference sequence).

In its sample, this clone was seen a few times. CDR3 nucleotides: TGCGCCAGCAGACTTCGGACAGGACAGAACACTGAAGCTTTCTTT. Amino acids: CASRLRTGQNTEAFF. The V and J genes are TRBV5-1 and TRBJ1-1; 7 bases map to TRBD1. The V and J ends lost 5 bases and 1 base, in that order; junction bases with no gene match: 8. Germline assignment: CDR1 SGHRS and CDR2 YFSETQ. The CDR3 is 15 amino acids.

V usage is TRBV5-1 and J usage is TRBJ2-2; 8 nucleotides align to TRBD1. V shed 0 bases, J shed 6 bases, and the junction held 10 bases outside the gene matches. The CDR3 consists of 17 residues. Germline assignment: CDR1 SGHRS and CDR2 YFSETQ. The CDR3 nucleotides are TGCGCCAGCAGCTTGGGGACAGGGTCTAAGAGGGCCGGGGAGCTGTTTTTT. It is translated as CASSLGTGSKRAGELFF. The variable domain in full, completed from reference TRBV5-1 and TRBJ2-2, reads KAGVTQTPRYLIKTRGQQVTLSCSPISGHRSVSWYQQTPGQGLQFLFEYFSETQRNKGNFPGRFSGRQFSNSRSEMNVSTLELGDSALYLCASSLGTGSKRAGELFFGEGSRLTVL.

This clone has just a few counts. The rearrangement uses TRBV7-9 and TRBJ2-5; D ambiguous. Germline V gives CDR1 SEHNR, CDR2 FQNEAQ (reference sequence). CDR3 length: 11 amino acids. V gave up 5 bases and J gave up 5 bases, with 6 bases separating them. The CDR3 DNA follows: TGTGCCAGCAGCCACCTGGAGACCCAGTACTTC. Translating gives CASSHLETQYF.

The genes are TRBV11-3 and TRBJ1-1; 9 nucleotides align to TRBD1. With V trimmed by 5 bases and J by 1 base, 5 bases remained unmatched. Germline CDR1 SGHNT, CDR2 YENEEA. This CDR3 contains 15 residues. The CDR3 spells CASSTHRGQNTEAFF. In nucleotides, the CDR3 is TGTGCCAGCAGCACGCACAGGGGGCAGAACACTGAAGCTTTCTTT.

The rearrangement uses TRBV29-1 and TRBJ1-1; D gene ambiguous. V was cut by 5 bases and J by 5 bases, with 9 bases left in between. CDR1 and CDR2 (germline): SQVTM, ANQGSEA. The CDR3 totals 11 residues. CDR3 amino acids: CSVRDVTEAFF. CDR3 bases: TGCAGCGTTAGGGATGTTACTGAAGCTTTCTTT.

This chain joins TRBV19 and TRBJ1-1, with 10 bases that match TRBD1. V lost 7 bases, J lost 7 bases, and 12 bases stayed unmatched. CDR3 length equals 15 residues. CDR1 is LNHDA, CDR2 SQIVND, per germline (reference sequence). CDR3 sequence: CASKPGQGSGGEAFF. DNA for the CDR3: TGTGCCAGTAAACCGGGACAGGGGTCGGGGGGTGAAGCTTTCTTT.

The J gene is TRBJ1-2, the V gene TRBV6-1; D is ambiguous. The V and J ends lost 6 bases and 13 bases respectively, with 18 bases between them. Germline V gene data show CDR1 as MNHNS and CDR2 as SASEGT. There are 12 residues in the CDR3. CDR3 in amino acids: CASSRDDGLVTF. CDR3 sequence (DNA): TGTGCCAGCAGCCGAGATGACGGACTAGTCACCTTC.

The DNA for the CDR3 is TGTGCCAGCAGTTATTCCCAGGGAACTGAAGCTTTCTTT. This translates into CASSYSQGTEAFF. The chain is built from TRBV6-5 and TRBJ1-1, with a tentative D call TRBD1 (5 bases). Germline values: CDR1 MNHEY, CDR2 SVGAGI. The CDR3 sequence is 13 residues long. Trimming shortened V by 3 bases and J by 5 bases, and 10 bases separated the two germline ends.

The chain combines TRBV7-9 with TRBJ1-4; D is unclear. Germline V gene data show CDR1 as SEHNR and CDR2 as FQNEAQ (reference sequence). The CDR3 has 15 amino acids. Trimming stripped 1 base from V and 4 bases from J, with 10 bases between. The CDR3 DNA sequence: TGTGCCAGCAGCTTAGAGGGTGGTTATAATGAAAAACTGTTTTTT. The encoded protein is CASSLEGGYNEKLFF.

About this clone itself: Compared with germline, one end of the junction differs, possibly owing to a read error. The rearrangement joins TRBV7-7 to TRBJ1-1; no clear D. CDR1 SSHAT and CDR2 FNYEAQ come from the germline V gene (reference sequence). The CDR3 totals 13 residues. CDR3 sequence: CASSLDGGTEAFF. The CDR3 DNA reads as TGTGCTAGCAGCTTAGATGGCGGCACTGAAGCTTTCTTT.

The chain is built from TRBV7-9 and TRBJ2-1; 7 positions match TRBD2. The V gene's germline CDR1 is SEHNR and CDR2 FQNEAQ (reference sequence). After removal of 2 bases from V and 12 bases from J, the junction contained 16 bases not matched to a gene. The CDR3 contains 16 residues. CDR3 DNA sequence: TGTGCCAGCAGCTTAACAGGCCGGGGCGGGAGAATGGTGCAGTTCTTC. As protein: CASSLTGRGGRMVQFF.

This clone appeared once. The V gene is TRBV7-9, the J gene TRBJ2-5; 7 positions match TRBD2. Germline V CDR1 and CDR2: SEHNR, FQNEAQ (reference sequence). The CDR3 runs 15 residues. The ends lost 2 bases at V and 5 bases at J; junction bases unmatched: 8. Written as DNA, the CDR3 is TGTGCCAGCAGCTTATTCCGGGACGGGGGGGAGACCCAGTACTTC. Translation gives CASSLFRDGGETQYF.

The chain combines TRBV11-2 with TRBJ2-1; D is undetermined. The CDR3 covers 15 residues. The V gene's germline CDR1 is SGHAT and CDR2 FQNNGV. The V gene lost 6 bases and the J gene lost 2 bases, with 14 bases spanning the gap. The CDR3 protein is CASSPGTITYNEQFF. CDR3 in DNA: TGTGCCAGCAGTCCCGGTACCATTACCTACAATGAGCAGTTCTTC.

This chain joins TRBV6-5 and TRBJ2-3; 12 nucleotides align to TRBD2. There are 16 residues in the CDR3. The V gene's germline CDR1 is MNHEY and CDR2 SVGAGI. V shed 4 bases, J shed 4 bases, and the junction held 6 bases outside the gene matches. CDR3 DNA: TGTGCCAGCAGTTCCTCGACTAGCGGGAGAGCAGATACGCAGTATTTT. Its translation is CASSSSTSGRADTQYF.

This clone was found once. V usage is TRBV18 and J usage is TRBJ1-1; 8 bases are shared with TRBD1. The CDR3 sequence is 13 residues long. Germline CDR1 KGHSH, CDR2 LQKENI. V gave up 8 bases and J gave up 4 bases; unmatched junction bases: 6. The chain's CDR3 is CASLGQGPTEAFF. CDR3 in DNA: TGTGCCAGCCTCGGACAGGGACCCACTGAAGCTTTCTTT.

The chain is built from TRBV25-1 and TRBJ1-4; TRBD1 matches 7 bases. The germline V gene encodes CDR1 MGHDK and CDR2 SYGVNS. This CDR3 contains 15 residues. The V gene end was trimmed by 4 bases and the J gene end by 8 bases; junction bases not matched to a gene: 10. The CDR3 bases are TGTGCCAGCAGTGCGTACAGGGGTAGGATAGAAAAACTGTTTTTT. Residues: CASSAYRGRIEKLFF.

The gene calls are TRBV7-9 and TRBJ2-7; D could derive from TRBD1 or TRBD2 (5 bases each). Germline V gene sequence: CDR1 SEHNR, CDR2 FQNEAQ (reference sequence). V lost 4 bases to trimming and J lost 5 bases, with 15 bases between them. The CDR3 covers 14 residues. CDR3 in DNA: TGTGCCAGCAGCTCGAGGACGGGGCGGGACGAGCAGTACTTC. Protein product: CASSSRTGRDEQYF.

This clone was counted only a few times. The rearrangement uses TRBV5-1 and TRBJ1-1; D is ambiguous. V gave up 0 bases and J gave up 2 bases, with 11 bases separating them. Germline V gene sequence: CDR1 SGHRS, CDR2 YFSETQ. The CDR3 spans 15 residues. The CDR3 loop reads CASSLDLAGNTEAFF. DNA for the CDR3: TGCGCCAGCAGCTTGGACTTGGCTGGAAACACTGAAGCTTTCTTT.

The chain links TRBV15 to TRBJ2-7; D might be TRBD1 or TRBD2, each matching 5 bases. The CDR3 covers 16 residues. V lost 2 bases, J lost 6 bases, and 20 bases lay in between. CDR1 and CDR2 from the germline V gene are LNHNV and YYDKDF (reference sequence). The CDR3 sequence is CATSRRSGTPVGEQYF. The CDR3 DNA reads TGTGCCACCAGCAGACGTTCCGGGACGCCCGTAGGCGAGCAGTACTTC.

The chain recombines TRBV4-3 with TRBJ1-2, with TRBD1 matching over 7 bases. The CDR3 runs to 14 residues. Germline CDR1 reads LGHNA; CDR2 reads YSLEER. Trimming at V came to 3 bases and at J to 8 bases, leaving 9 bases not matched to a gene. For the CDR3, the DNA is TGCGCCAGCAGCCACAACCAACAGGGGTTCGGCTACACCTTC. Translated: CASSHNQQGFGYTF.

The chain carries TRBV7-2 and TRBJ2-2, with D possibly matching TRBD1 (5 bases). The CDR3 runs 16 residues. The V gene lost 3 bases and the J gene lost 1 base, with 12 bases spanning the gap. The germline V gene has CDR1 SGHTA and CDR2 FQGNSA. Here the CDR3 reads CASSFLGVENTGELFF. DNA of the CDR3: TGTGCCAGCAGCTTCTTAGGGGTCGAGAACACCGGGGAGCTGTTTTTT.

The chain uses TRBV7-2 and TRBJ2-1; 9 bases agree with TRBD1. CDR1 SGHTA and CDR2 FQGNSA come from the germline V gene. The length of the CDR3 is 16 residues. The J segment lost 7 bases and the V segment lost 2 bases, leaving 9 bases of the junction unmatched. DNA for the CDR3: TGTGCCAGCAGCTTAAGCCCACAGGGGGCGAAGAATGAGCAGTTCTTC. Its translation: CASSLSPQGAKNEQFF.

The V gene is TRBV27, the J gene TRBJ2-1, with 8 bases lining up with TRBD2. CDR3 length: 15 amino acids. V shed 7 bases and J 4 bases; nucleotides not matched to a gene: 9. Per germline, CDR1 MNHEY and CDR2 SMNVEV (reference sequence). For the CDR3, the DNA is TGTGCCAGCACCCCGGGAGGGCCGTTGTACAATGAGCAGTTCTTC. Translated, it gives CASTPGGPLYNEQFF.